Listed below are T cell receptor beta chains from one sample, sequenced in a study of shared clonotypes between healthy human individuals. Clones were read by immunoSEQ multiplex PCR, and TCRdb kept only the in-frame ones, dropping some. The sample includes more than 2,000,000 clones, around 90% seen only once; the top ten take over 0.12%. The sample taken for sequencing was naive CD4+ T cells sorted from blood. These receptors were collected from a man between 18 and 35 years old in good health. Each CDR3 is given with its conserved first and last residue. Each record gives: clone size, J gene, V gene, D gene, CDR3 DNA, CDR3 protein. D genes are given only for firm matches. Size is omitted from some rows. Given values are once, few, many or a class for expanded clones.

-,TRBJ1-1,TRBV9,-,TGTGCCAGCAGCGTGGACCCCCGGGGGGGGACTGAAGCTTTCTTT,CASSVDPRGGTEAFF
-,TRBJ1-1,TRBV9,-,TGTGCCAGCAGCGCAGTGGGGGTCAGGAACACTGAAGCTTTCTTT,CASSAVGVRNTEAFF
-,TRBJ2-5,TRBV7-9,TRBD1,TGTGCCAGCAGCCCCGGGACAGGGGTAGAGACCCAGTACTTC,CASSPGTGVETQYF
-,TRBJ1-2,TRBV6-5,-,TGTGCCAGCGGGGGAGGGAGCTATGGCTACACCTTC,CASGGGSYGYTF
-,TRBJ2-7,TRBV25-1,-,TGTGCCAGCCGGCTTTCGGGCGGACGCTACGAGCAGTACTTC,CASRLSGGRYEQYF
-,TRBJ2-7,TRBV7-2,TRBD2,TGTGCCAGCAGCTTAAGCGGCGGACTAGCGGATATCTACGAGCAGTACTTC,CASSLSGGLADIYEQYF
-,TRBJ2-4,TRBV6-6,TRBD2,TGTGCCAGCAGTTACTCGGGGGGGACGGCCAAAAACATTCAGTACTTC,CASSYSGGTAKNIQYF
-,TRBJ1-2,TRBV7-2,-,TGTGCCAGCAGCCATTCCGACGTGACAGACTATGGCTACACCTTC,CASSHSDVTDYGYTF
-,TRBJ1-1,TRBV30,-,TGTGCCTGGTCGACGCTCCAGGGTTTGCGGGCTTTCTTT,CAWSTLQGLRAFF
-,TRBJ2-5,TRBV5-8,-,TGTGCCAGCAGCGGGAAAGTGGGACGAGAGACCCAGTACTTC,CASSGKVGRETQYF
-,TRBJ2-3,TRBV29-1,-,TGCAGCGTTGGCTTATCCTTCACAGATACGCAGTATTTT,CSVGLSFTDTQYF
-,TRBJ2-5,TRBV4-1,-,TGCGCCAGCAGCCAAGCAGTACCAGAGACCCAGTACTTC,CASSQAVPETQYF
-,TRBJ2-2,TRBV5-1,TRBD1,TGCGCCCGCTCCGGGACAGCTAAGTGGAACACCGGGGAGCTGTTTTTT,CARSGTAKWNTGELFF
-,TRBJ1-5,TRBV5-1,TRBD1,TGCGCCAGCAGCAGCACCCCGGGACAGAATCAGCCCCAGCATTTT,CASSSTPGQNQPQHF
-,TRBJ1-2,TRBV6-5,TRBD1,TGTGCCAGCACCAGGGGGCGGAACTATGGCTACACCTTC,CASTRGRNYGYTF
-,TRBJ2-5,TRBV5-4,-,TGTGCCAGCAGCTCGACTAGGACAGAAGAGACCCAGTACTTC,CASSSTRTEETQYF
-,TRBJ2-1,TRBV14,-,TGTGCCAGCAGGGCAGGAGTTTACAATGAGCAGTTCTTC,CASRAGVYNEQFF
-,TRBJ2-6,TRBV11-2,-,TGTGCCAGCAGCTTAGATGCGTTCGGGGCCAACGTCCTGACTTTC,CASSLDAFGANVLTF
-,TRBJ2-3,TRBV2,-,TGTGCCAGCACCAATGTCTGGGGGGGCACAGATACGCAGTATTTT,CASTNVWGGTDTQYF
-,TRBJ2-1,TRBV7-9,-,TGTGCCAGCAGCCCTACGCCAGGACTACGATACAATGAGCAGTTCTTC,CASSPTPGLRYNEQFF
-,TRBJ1-4,TRBV5-1,-,TGCGCCAGCAGCCCCTACAGGGCAACTAATGAAAAACTGTTTTTT,CASSPYRATNEKLFF
-,TRBJ2-5,TRBV9,-,TGTGCCAGCAGCGTAGGGTCTTCCTGGGCGAGCATAAACTTC,CASSVGSSWASINF
few,TRBJ1-6,TRBV2,TRBD1,TGTGCCAGCAGGCGGACAGGCAATTCACCCCTCCACTTT,CASRRTGNSPLHF